The 11 T cell receptor beta chains listed next were all sequenced from one sample in a study of CD8 T cells in ankylosing spondylitis. One entry per CDR3 protein results from TCRdb running MiXCR on the 5' RACE reads. The data contain about 250,000 distinct CDR3 sequences, under 8.5% of them singletons. Sequencing was carried out using blood, either unsorted or a sorted T cell fraction (not recorded which). These receptors came from a female donor with ankylosing spondylitis or in good health (not recorded which).

This clonotype has at least ten counts. The chain employs TRBV20-1 and TRBJ2-3, with 11 nucleotides matching TRBD2. This CDR3 has 14 amino acids. J gave up 5 bases and V 3 bases, and 4 bases lay outside the gene matches. Germline CDR1 DFQATT, CDR2 SNEGSKA (reference sequence). CDR3: CSASLAGGKDTQYF. The CDR3 DNA reads TGCAGTGCTAGCCTAGCGGGAGGAAAAGATACGCAGTATTTT.

This clonotype was recorded at least ten times. This sequence joins TRBV6-2 or TRBV6-3 and TRBJ2-1, with 10 bases identical to TRBD2. CDR3 length: 18 residues. V gave up 5 bases and J gave up 8 bases; unmatched junction bases: 18. Per the germline V gene, CDR1 is MNHEY and CDR2 is SVGEGT. CDR3 nucleotides: TGTGCCAGCAGTCCTACCCTGCTGACTAGCGGGCAAAGGGATGAGCAGTTCTTC. This encodes CASSPTLLTSGQRDEQFF.

This clonotype was counted between two and nine times. V gene TRBV7-9 combines with J gene TRBJ2-5; tentatively, D is TRBD1 or TRBD2 (6 bases each). The V and J ends lost 7 bases and 0 bases respectively, with 21 bases between them. Germline loops: CDR1 SEHNR, CDR2 FQNEAQ (reference sequence). This CDR3 region has 17 residues. The DNA for the CDR3 is TGTGCCAGCAAAACTAGCCCCTTCCGGACAGACCAAGAGACCCAGTACTTC. It codes for CASKTSPFRTDQETQYF.

This clonotype appeared many times. This chain connects TRBV27 to TRBJ2-7, with D hard to call. V was trimmed by 1 base and J by 0 bases, leaving 13 bases between them. Germline CDR1 reads MNHEY; CDR2 reads SMNVEV (reference sequence). The CDR3 totals 16 residues. CDR3 sequence reads: CASSLWLGGTSYEQYF. DNA of the CDR3: TGTGCCAGCAGTTTATGGCTCGGCGGAACCTCCTACGAGCAGTACTTC.

This clonotype was found many times. This chain connects TRBV7-2 to TRBJ2-7, with D unclear. The germline V gene encodes CDR1 SGHTA and CDR2 FQGNSA. This CDR3 is built from 13 residues. Trimming took 3 bases from V and 3 from J, leaving 9 bases between them. In DNA form, the CDR3 reads TGTGCCAGCAGCTTGAACACCCTCTACGAGCAGTACTTC. Protein sequence: CASSLNTLYEQYF.

This clonotype was counted at least ten times. The chain has TRBV7-2 and TRBJ1-4, with D maybe TRBD1 (5 bases). The CDR3 totals 14 residues. The V end lost 5 bases, the J end lost 1 base, and 8 bases lay between the germline ends. Germline V gives CDR1 SGHTA, CDR2 FQGNSA. This CDR3 is CASSRGGTNEKLFF. Here the CDR3 DNA reads TGTGCCAGCAGCCGGGGGGGAACTAATGAAAAACTGTTTTTT.

This clonotype was picked up many times. The chain has TRBV11-2 and TRBJ2-2; 10 bases fit TRBD2. V gave up 0 bases and J gave up 1 base; unmatched junction bases: 11. The CDR3 is made up of 20 amino acids. CDR1 and CDR2 (germline): SGHAT, FQNNGV. CDR3 sequence reads: CASSLDRPLSGRMNTGELFF. The CDR3 DNA is TGTGCCAGCAGCTTAGATCGCCCACTTAGCGGGAGGATGAACACCGGGGAGCTGTTTTTT.

This clonotype was recorded many times. The genes are TRBV19 and TRBJ1-2; D is ambiguous. The CDR3 is 13 residues long. The germline gives CDR1 LNHDA, CDR2 SQIVND (reference sequence). V lost 6 bases to trimming and J lost 4 bases, with 12 bases between them. The CDR3 nucleotides read TGTGCCAGTAGCGCGACGGAGTCCTATGGCTACACCTTC. It encodes CASSATESYGYTF.

This clonotype was counted many times. The chain is built from TRBV20-1 and TRBJ2-1; 9 bases match TRBD2. Per the germline V gene, CDR1 is DFQATT and CDR2 is SNEGSKA (reference sequence). The trim removed 2 bases at V and 8 bases at J, leaving 7 bases unmatched. CDR3 length: 14 residues. CDR3 DNA: TGCAGTGCTAGAACGGGACTAGCATCGGATGAGCAGTTCTTC. It specifies CSARTGLASDEQFF.

The sample holds many counts of this clonotype. This rearrangement joins TRBV12-3 or TRBV12-4 to TRBJ1-1; a weak D match, TRBD1 (5 bases). The CDR3 is made up of 14 amino acids. V was clipped by 2 bases and J by 0 bases, with 7 bases between them. The CDR3 loop is CASSLWGLNTEAFF. Here the CDR3 DNA reads TGTGCCAGCAGTTTATGGGGCCTGAACACTGAAGCTTTCTTT.

There are many counts of this clonotype. The chain is built from TRBV20-1 and TRBJ2-7; 10 bases agree with TRBD2. This CDR3 comprises 13 residues. Germline V gene lookup returns CDR1 DFQATT and CDR2 SNEGSKA (reference sequence). The V and J ends lost 6 bases and 3 bases, in that order; junction bases with no gene match: 5. The CDR3 nucleotides are TGCAGTGCCGACCGACTAGCGGGCTACGAGCAGTACTTC. It specifies CSADRLAGYEQYF.